The clone carrying this T cell receptor (beta chain) was recorded many times. The data stem from a study of neurological immune-mediated disorders. TCRdb ran MiXCR on the 5' RACE reads and lists one entry per CDR3 protein. The repertoire consists of 15,000 to 20,000 distinct CDR3 sequences, with over 8.5% occurring once and the leading ten covering roughly 27%. Trimming cost V 3 bases and J 6 bases, with 5 bases left between them. Germline V lookup: CDR1 MGHRA, CDR2 YSYEKL. The length of the CDR3 is 12 residues. This chain joins TRBV4-1 and TRBJ2-2, with TRBD2 as a possible D gene (5 bases). Sequenced: CD8+ T cells from blood. This TCR came from a woman aged 45-60 years in good health. The CDR3 loop reads CASSQRAGELFF. The CDR3 region has the DNA TGCGCCAGCAGCCAGCGGGCCGGGGAGCTGTTTTTT.